This TCR beta chain is drawn from a study of beta chain features in type 1 diabetes. Study findings and constraints: Within each of all four CD4+ subsets, Type 1 diabetes patients had TCRB CDR3s that were moderately but significantly shorter.

There are a few counts of this clone. The antigen remains unidentified. The sequenced template was cDNA made from the entire isolated RNA. The data were produced by immunoSEQ multiplex PCR, yet TCRdb's version contains in-frame clones alone and is incomplete. This table has 230,000 or so clones, 16% appearing once. The CDR3 contains 14 residues. The V end was cut by 4 bases, the J end by 2 bases, with 13 bases between. From germline, CDR1 is SQVTM and CDR2 ANQGSEA. The clonotype originates from a man aged 30-40 years with type 1 diabetes. Sequencing input: naive CD4+ T cells from blood. This rearrangement joins TRBV29-1 to TRBJ2-3, with a tentative D call TRBD2 (5 bases). CDR3 in amino acids: CSVVDERSTDTQYF. For the CDR3, the DNA is TGCAGCGTTGTGGACGAGCGGTCCACAGATACGCAGTATTTT.